A single sample is the source of the 24 T cell receptor beta chains below, sequenced in a study of T cell repertoires in cytomegalovirus infection. TCRdb independently ran MiXCR on the reads; one entry per CDR3 protein. The sample has approximately 990,000 distinct CDR3 sequences; 25% to 40% are singletons. For these TCRs, the target antigens are not known. The sequences come from cultured CD8+ T cells from PBMCs, collected from culture after CMV antigen stimulation. These receptors came from a human donor in good health (CMV status not recorded). Some clones in this sample may be carry-over from other donors' samples.

This clonotype appeared a few times. The chain recombines TRBV6-2 or TRBV6-3 with TRBJ1-6, with 8 bases identical to TRBD1. Unmatched junction bases numbered 18, after V lost 0 bases and J lost 2 bases. This CDR3 comprises 22 residues. CDR1 MNHEY and CDR2 SVGEGT come from the germline V gene. CDR3 amino acids: CASSYSAKTGELSHPYNSPLHF. The CDR3 DNA reads TGTGCCAGCAGTTACTCGGCGAAGACAGGGGAACTCTCACACCCCTATAATTCACCCCTCCACTTT.

J is TRBJ2-1 and V is TRBV12-3 or TRBV12-4; the match to TRBD2 covers 16 bases. This CDR3 is 19 amino acids long. V lost 6 bases, J lost 8 bases, and 16 bases stayed unmatched. Here the CDR3 DNA reads TGTGCCAGCAGGCTTAGGGGACTAGCGGGGGGGCAGGTTAAAGATGAGCAGTTCTTC. It codes for CASRLRGLAGGQVKDEQFF.

This chain joins TRBV4-1 and TRBJ1-5; 7 nucleotides align to TRBD1. V shed 0 bases and J 2 bases; nucleotides not matched to a gene: 4. Germline CDR1 is MGHRA and CDR2 is YSYEKL. CDR3 length: 16 residues. The CDR3 spells CASSQDSGTGNQPQHF. DNA for the CDR3: TGCGCCAGCAGCCAAGATTCGGGGACAGGCAATCAGCCCCAGCATTTT.

This clonotype has at least ten counts. This chain joins TRBV7-2 and TRBJ2-7; D may be TRBD1 (5 bases). The CDR3 extends over 13 amino acids. V lost 5 bases and J lost 3, with 11 bases in between. The germline CDR1 and CDR2 sequences are SGHTA and FQGNSA. This chain's CDR3 is CASSLDSDYEQYF. The CDR3 nucleotides read TGTGCCAGCAGCCTAGACAGCGACTACGAGCAGTACTTC.

This clonotype was detected only a few times. This chain uses TRBV29-1 with TRBJ2-7, with 8 nucleotides matching TRBD1. The J segment lost 2 bases and the V segment lost 6 bases, leaving 6 bases of the junction unmatched. Germline lookup yields CDR1 SQVTM and CDR2 ANQGSEA. The CDR3 runs 13 residues. The CDR3 is CSVTGVPTYEQYF. CDR3 DNA: TGCAGCGTGACAGGGGTCCCTACCTACGAGCAGTACTTC.

This clonotype has ten or more counts. The chain joins TRBV5-8 to TRBJ2-1; D may match TRBD1 or TRBD2 (7 bases each). Trimming cost V 0 bases and J 8 bases, with 27 bases left between them. CDR1 and CDR2 (germline): SGHTS, YDEGEE. This CDR3 is built from 19 residues. The CDR3 region has the DNA TGTGCCAGCAGCTTGGAGGGGGCGATTTTGGGTTATCGGGAGGATGAGCAGTTCTTC. This gives the protein CASSLEGAILGYREDEQFF. The full variable domain, completed using reference TRBV5-8 and TRBJ2-1, is EAGVTQSPTHLIKTRGQQATLRCSPISGHTSVYWYQQALGLGLQFLLWYDEGEERNRGNFPPRFSGRQFPNYSSELNVNALELEDSALYLCASSLEGAILGYREDEQFFGPGTRLTVL.

This clonotype has more than one count but fewer than ten. This CDR3 is CASSAHLLADSHYEQYV. The CDR3, as DNA: TGTGCCAGCAGTGCTCACCTTTTGGCGGACAGCCATTACGAGCAGTACGTC. The chain has TRBV6-6 and TRBJ2-7; a weak D match, TRBD1 (6 bases). The germline V gene encodes CDR1 MNHNY and CDR2 SVGAGI (reference sequence). V gave up 5 bases and J gave up 4 bases, with 24 bases separating them. The CDR3 is made up of 17 amino acids.

The V and J genes are TRBV28 and TRBJ2-1; no reliable D call. The length of the CDR3 is 13 residues. From germline, CDR1 is MDHEN and CDR2 SYDVKM. V lost 6 bases and J lost 5, with 11 bases in between. This chain's CDR3 is CASSTASDNEQFF. As DNA, the CDR3 is TGTGCCAGCAGCACTGCTTCGGACAATGAGCAGTTCTTC.

This clonotype was seen at least ten times. The gene calls are TRBV7-6 and TRBJ2-5; D gene ambiguous. Germline CDR1 and CDR2: SGHVS and FNYEAQ. The V and J ends lost 3 bases and 1 base respectively, with 21 bases between them. The CDR3 is 18 residues long. In nucleotides, the CDR3 is TGTGCCAGCAGCTTTAACAGTCTCCTACACGGGCCCCAAGAGACCCAGTACTTC. Amino acids: CASSFNSLLHGPQETQYF.

The V gene is TRBV19, the J gene TRBJ2-1; D ambiguous. Trimming pared 0 bases from V and 5 bases from J, leaving 5 bases between. From germline, CDR1 is LNHDA and CDR2 SQIVND (reference sequence). The CDR3 is 13 residues long. The CDR3 DNA is TGTGCCAGTAGTATAGACGCAGACAATGAGCAGTTCTTC. It is translated as CASSIDADNEQFF.

This clonotype was counted a few times. The rearrangement uses TRBV7-6 and TRBJ2-3, with D possibly being TRBD2 (6 bases). This CDR3 contains 16 residues. Germline V lookup: CDR1 SGHVS, CDR2 FNYEAQ. Trimming shortened V by 4 bases and J by 1 base, and 15 bases separated the two germline ends. The CDR3 sequence is CASSSNGLSGTDTQYF. The CDR3 DNA is TGTGCCAGCAGCTCAAACGGACTATCAGGCACAGATACGCAGTATTTT.

The chain has TRBV6-6 and TRBJ2-3; no clear D. V shed 1 base and J shed 6 bases, with 8 bases lying between them. This CDR3 is built from 13 residues. The germline V gene encodes CDR1 MNHNY and CDR2 SVGAGI (reference sequence). Here the CDR3 reads CASSYYIGDTQYF. Here the CDR3 DNA reads TGTGCCAGCAGTTACTATATAGGGGATACGCAGTATTTT.

V and J are TRBV12-3 or TRBV12-4 and TRBJ2-3, with 9 bases that match TRBD2. This CDR3 is 16 amino acids long. Germline trimming cut 7 bases from V and 4 bases from J; bases unmatched to any gene: 12. This CDR3 reads CASIDGGGAWADTQYF. The CDR3 DNA follows: TGTGCCAGCATCGACGGCGGGGGGGCCTGGGCAGATACGCAGTATTTT.

Note on this clonotype: This may arise from a read error, as a much more abundant clone is one base away. The CDR3 sequence is CVSSLLGDSPLHF. CDR3 DNA sequence: TGTGTCAGCAGCTTGCTCGGTGATTCACCCCTCCACTTT. The rearrangement links TRBV7-3 to TRBJ1-6; no definite D call. From germline, CDR1 is SGHTA and CDR2 FQGTGA. This CDR3 region has 13 residues. Looking up the rest from reference TRBV7-3 and TRBJ1-6 gives the full variable domain: GAGVSQTPSNKVTEKGKYVELRCDPISGHTALYWYRQSLGQGPEFLIYFQGTGAADDSGLPNDRFFAVRPEGSVSTLKIQRTERGDSAVYLCVSSLLGDSPLHFGNGTRLTVT.

This clonotype has more than one count but fewer than ten. V usage is TRBV12-5 and J usage is TRBJ2-1; the D gene could be TRBD1 or TRBD2 (5 bases each). The V gene's germline CDR1 is LGHNT and CDR2 FRNRAP. The V end lost 2 bases, the J end lost 5 bases, and 13 bases lay between the germline ends. This CDR3 comprises 15 residues. The chain's CDR3 is CASGLTPGTNNEQFF. The CDR3 DNA reads TGTGCTAGTGGTTTGACTCCCGGGACCAACAATGAGCAGTTCTTC.

V gene TRBV27 combines with J gene TRBJ1-1; a possible D gene is TRBD1 (6 bases). The germline V gene has CDR1 MNHEY and CDR2 SMNVEV (reference sequence). V gave up 7 bases and J gave up 4 bases, with 13 bases separating them. The CDR3 sequence is 13 residues long. CDR3 residues: CASIALGGTEAFF. CDR3 DNA: TGTGCCAGCATCGCTCTAGGGGGCACTGAAGCTTTCTTT.

The chain combines TRBV5-6 with TRBJ2-3; 8 positions match TRBD2. After removal of 3 bases from V and 6 bases from J, the junction contained 12 bases not matched to a gene. CDR3 size: 16 residues. Germline-derived CDR1 and CDR2 are SGHDT and YYEEEE. CDR3 sequence reads: CASSYSRGAWGDTQYF. CDR3 bases: TGTGCCAGCAGCTACTCGCGGGGGGCCTGGGGGGATACGCAGTATTTT.

This clonotype was counted between two and nine times. The J gene is TRBJ2-1, the V gene TRBV6-5; D gene ambiguous. CDR1 MNHEY and CDR2 SVGAGI come from the germline V gene. The CDR3 spans 16 residues. V was shortened by 0 bases and J by 7 bases, with 16 bases between the two germline ends. CDR3 sequence (DNA): TGTGCCAGCAGTTACTCCCTGACTGGGGAAGCTAATGAGCAGTTCTTC. This translates into CASSYSLTGEANEQFF.

This rearrangement joins TRBV5-1 to TRBJ1-6; perhaps TRBD1 as D (5 bases). The CDR3 has 15 residues. The germline gives CDR1 SGHRS, CDR2 YFSETQ. Trimming stripped 4 bases from V and 7 bases from J, with 15 bases between. The CDR3 region is CASSVGRTQNSPLHF. In DNA, the CDR3 is TGCGCCAGCAGCGTGGGACGGACCCAAAATTCACCCCTCCACTTT. The variable domain in full, with the rest retrieved from reference TRBV5-1 and TRBJ1-6, is KAGVTQTPRYLIKTRGQQVTLSCSPISGHRSVSWYQQTPGQGLQFLFEYFSETQRNKGNFPGRFSGRQFSNSRSEMNVSTLELGDSALYLCASSVGRTQNSPLHFGNGTRLTVT.

A few counts support this clonotype. J is TRBJ1-1 and V is TRBV19; a possible D gene is TRBD1 (5 bases). The V and J ends lost 5 bases and 1 base respectively, with 14 bases between them. The CDR3 is made up of 15 amino acids. Germline CDR1 reads LNHDA; CDR2 reads SQIVND (reference sequence). CDR3 in amino acids: CASSPGTVQNTEAFF. The CDR3 DNA follows: TGTGCCAGTAGTCCCGGGACGGTGCAGAACACTGAAGCTTTCTTT.

This clonotype occurred a few times. The chain recombines TRBV27 with TRBJ2-6, with D uncertain. Germline V lookup: CDR1 MNHEY, CDR2 SMNVEV (reference sequence). V was clipped by 2 bases and J by 0 bases, with 5 bases between them. This CDR3 comprises 15 residues. The CDR3 spells CASSLRYSGANVLTF. The DNA of the CDR3 is TGTGCCAGCAGTTTAAGGTACTCTGGGGCCAACGTCCTGACTTTC.

The genes are TRBV7-9 and TRBJ1-6; 7 bases are a match to TRBD1. Germline CDR1 reads SEHNR; CDR2 reads FQNEAQ (reference sequence). With 3 bases clipped from V and 16 bases from J, the junction kept 24 bases outside the gene matches. CDR3 length equals 18 residues. The CDR3 region is CASSFREILTGESRGLHF. As DNA, the CDR3 is TGTGCCAGCAGCTTCCGAGAAATCCTTACAGGGGAATCTCGTGGACTCCACTTT.

The chain recombines TRBV4-2 with TRBJ2-7; D call uncertain. The germline gives CDR1 LGHNA, CDR2 YNFKEQ. This CDR3 spans 15 amino acids. In DNA form, the CDR3 reads TGTGCCAGCAGCCAAGATTATTACAGTTCCTCCGAGCAGTACGTC. It translates to CASSQDYYSSSEQYV.

J is TRBJ2-1 and V is TRBV12-5; a weak D match, TRBD1 (5 bases). Germline values: CDR1 LGHNT, CDR2 FRNRAP. Trimming shortened V by 5 bases and J by 8 bases, and 25 bases separated the two germline ends. This CDR3 contains 17 residues. The CDR3 nucleotides are TGTGCTAGTGGTCTAGACCTTGGGGCGTCAGAAACCCATGAGCAGTTCTTC. As protein: CASGLDLGASETHEQFF.